This TCR beta chain was profiled in a study of shared clonotypes between healthy human individuals. Deep-level assay runs were performed. TCRdb keeps only in-frame clones here, not all; method: immunoSEQ multiplex PCR. The table has some 500,000 clones, 70% to 85% seen once. Donors had no recently reported acute infections or vaccinations and were HIV-negative. Sequencing input: PBMCs. This TCR derives from a woman aged 40 to 50 in good health. Some clones in this sample may be carry-over from other donors' samples.

The CDR3 DNA is TGCAGCGTTGGGAGCTCCTACGAGCAGTACTTC. As protein: CSVGSSYEQYF. The chain employs TRBV29-1 and TRBJ2-7, with no clear D. The CDR3 runs to 11 residues. V was pared by 4 bases and J by 0 bases, with 4 bases between. Germline CDR1 and CDR2: SQVTM and ANQGSEA.